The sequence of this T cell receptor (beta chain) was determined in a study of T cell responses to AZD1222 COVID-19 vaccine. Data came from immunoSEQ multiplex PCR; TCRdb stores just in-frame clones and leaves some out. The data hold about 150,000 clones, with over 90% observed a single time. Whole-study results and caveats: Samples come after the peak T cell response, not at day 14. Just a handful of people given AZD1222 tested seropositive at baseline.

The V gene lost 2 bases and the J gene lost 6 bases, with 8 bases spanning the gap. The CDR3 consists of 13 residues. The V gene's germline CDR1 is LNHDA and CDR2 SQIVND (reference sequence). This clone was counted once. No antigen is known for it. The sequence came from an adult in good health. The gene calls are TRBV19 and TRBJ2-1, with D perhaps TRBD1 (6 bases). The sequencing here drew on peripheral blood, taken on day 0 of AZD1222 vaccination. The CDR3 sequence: CASSIKGGNEQFF. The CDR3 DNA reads TGTGCCAGTAGTATAAAAGGGGGCAATGAGCAGTTCTTC. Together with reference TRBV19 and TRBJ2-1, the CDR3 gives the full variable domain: DGGITQSPKYLFRKEGQNVTLSCEQNLNHDAMYWYRQDPGQGLRLIYYSQIVNDFQKGDIAEGYSVSREKKESFPLTVTSAQKNPTAFYLCASSIKGGNEQFFGPGTRLTVL.